This entry lists 13 T cell receptor beta chains sequenced from one sample in a study of OX40 agonist ivuxolimab in advanced cancers. Clones were sequenced by immunoSEQ multiplex PCR, and TCRdb holds only the in-frame ones, with some missing. The sample includes 55,000 to 70,000 clones, about 79% of them seen just once. The sequenced sample was CD4+ or CD8+ T cells sorted from blood, obtained in a trial of the OX40 agonist ivuxolimab. The receptors were gathered from an adult with an advanced solid tumor such as melanoma, head and neck, liver or kidney cancer.

J is TRBJ1-5 and V is TRBV7-8; D unresolved. The germline V gene encodes CDR1 SGHVS and CDR2 FQNEAQ. The CDR3 length is 16 residues. V was cut by 2 bases and J by 1 base, with 12 bases left in between. CDR3 bases: TGTGCCAGCAGCTTATTAAGTGTTCAGAGCAATCAGCCCCAGCATTTT. Amino acids: CASSLLSVQSNQPQHF.

The gene calls are TRBV7-9 and TRBJ2-7; 9 bases fit TRBD1. The CDR3 loop spans 16 amino acids. The V gene end was trimmed by 2 bases and the J gene end by 2 bases; junction bases not matched to a gene: 7. Looked up from germline, CDR1 is SEHNR and CDR2 is FQNEAQ (reference sequence). CDR3 sequence reads: CASSLRGGQGAYEQYF. The CDR3 DNA sequence: TGTGCCAGCAGCTTAAGAGGGGGACAGGGAGCCTACGAGCAGTACTTC.

CDR3 in amino acids: CASSPGQGNEKLFF. For the CDR3, the DNA is TGCGCCAGCAGCCCGGGACAGGGTAATGAAAAACTGTTTTTT. This chain links TRBV4-3 with TRBJ1-4; 9 nucleotides align to TRBD1. J lost 4 bases, V lost 4 bases, and 1 base had no gene match. Per germline, CDR1 LGHNA and CDR2 YSLEER. The length of the CDR3 is 14 residues.

The chain employs TRBV7-8 and TRBJ1-2; D call uncertain. Per germline, CDR1 SGHVS and CDR2 FQNEAQ. V lost 2 bases, J lost 4 bases, and 11 bases lay in between. The CDR3 is 14 residues long. Written as DNA, the CDR3 is TGTGCCAGCAGCTTAACGACCGCCGGCTATGGCTACACCTTC. Amino acids: CASSLTTAGYGYTF.

This clone was counted between two and nine times. This chain joins TRBV14 and TRBJ1-2; D is undetermined. CDR1 SGHDN and CDR2 FVKESK come from the germline V gene. The CDR3 has 13 amino acids. The ends were cut back, 0 bases at V and 3 bases at J, with 5 bases in the middle. The CDR3 nucleotides read TGTGCCAGCAGCCAAGAACTTGACTATGGCTACACCTTC. It encodes CASSQELDYGYTF.

The chain carries TRBV6-5 and TRBJ1-5, with unresolved D. This CDR3 is 12 amino acids long. Germline values: CDR1 MNHEY, CDR2 SVGAGI. Trimming shortened V by 6 bases and J by 5 bases, and 8 bases separated the two germline ends. The CDR3 loop reads CASRPKDQPQHF. CDR3 coding DNA: TGTGCCAGCAGGCCAAAGGATCAGCCCCAGCATTTT.

The chain couples TRBV6-6 to TRBJ1-2; no firm D call. The V end lost 6 bases, the J end lost 4 bases, and 12 bases lay between the germline ends. The CDR3 totals 13 residues. Germline assignment: CDR1 MNHNY and CDR2 SVGAGI (reference sequence). CDR3 sequence (DNA): TGTGCCAGCAGGCCGGACGGACTCTATGGCTACACCTTC. Its protein product is CASRPDGLYGYTF.

This chain uses TRBV5-1 with TRBJ2-1, with D tentatively TRBD2 (6 bases). Trimming pared 2 bases from V and 4 bases from J, leaving 19 bases between. Germline-derived CDR1 and CDR2 are SGHRS and YFSETQ. This CDR3 region has 17 residues. The CDR3 loop is CASSLFPGRGTYNEQFF. CDR3 nucleotide sequence: TGCGCCAGCAGCTTATTTCCCGGACGAGGGACTTACAATGAGCAGTTCTTC.

V usage is TRBV9 and J usage is TRBJ1-4, with 8 nucleotides matching TRBD1. With 4 bases clipped from V and 7 bases from J, the junction kept 9 bases outside the gene matches. The CDR3 totals 15 residues. CDR1 and CDR2 from the germline V gene are SGDLS and YYNGEE. CDR3 nucleotides: TGTGCCAGCAGCAGACAGGGACAGGCGAGTGAAAAACTGTTTTTT. Protein sequence: CASSRQGQASEKLFF. The full variable domain, rest sourced from reference TRBV9 and TRBJ1-4, is DSGVTQTPKHLITATGQRVTLRCSPRSGDLSVYWYQQSLDQGLQFLIQYYNGEERAKGNILERFSAQQFPDLHSELNLSSLELGDSALYFCASSRQGQASEKLFFGSGTQLSVL.

The chain employs TRBV6-5 and TRBJ2-7, with 10 bases fitting TRBD1. The junction had 11 bases not matched to a gene; V was cut back by 6 bases and J by 6 bases. Germline V gives CDR1 MNHEY, CDR2 SVGAGI. The length of the CDR3 is 15 residues. The CDR3 loop reads CASRPLPGQGSEQYF. DNA of the CDR3: TGTGCCAGCAGACCCCTACCGGGACAGGGGAGCGAGCAGTACTTC.

This clone was picked up a small number of times. This sequence joins TRBV9 and TRBJ1-6; D remains unclear. The germline V and J ends were trimmed by 3 bases and 7 bases, with 11 bases remaining between them. This CDR3 is 14 amino acids long. Germline assignment: CDR1 SGDLS and CDR2 YYNGEE. CDR3 coding DNA: TGTGCCAGCAGCGGTACAGTGGGAAATTCACCCCTCCACTTT. Its protein is CASSGTVGNSPLHF.

This clone was counted only a few times. The V and J genes are TRBV6-6 and TRBJ1-5; tentative D call: TRBD1 (6 bases). Germline V gene data show CDR1 as MNHNY and CDR2 as SVGAGI (reference sequence). Trimming pared 5 bases from V and 10 bases from J, leaving 12 bases between. The CDR3 totals 12 residues. Written as DNA, the CDR3 is TGTGCCAGCAGTACCGGGACACTTCCCCAGCATTTT. This encodes CASSTGTLPQHF.

The rearrangement joins TRBV2 to TRBJ2-1; 11 bases map to TRBD2. The CDR3 loop spans 15 amino acids. Germline V lookup: CDR1 SNHLY, CDR2 FYNNEI. J was trimmed by 9 bases and V by 6 bases; bases with no gene match: 10. Here the CDR3 DNA reads TGTGCCAGCAGAAAACTAGCGGGGGCTCAGAGTGAGCAGTTCTTC. Translating gives CASRKLAGAQSEQFF. Combining the CDR3 with reference TRBV2 and TRBJ2-1 gives the whole variable domain EPEVTQTPSHQVTQMGQEVILRCVPISNHLYFYWYRQILGQKVEFLVSFYNNEISEKSEIFDDQFSVERPDGSNFTLKIRSTKLEDSAMYFCASRKLAGAQSEQFFGPGTRLTVL.